The 8 T cell receptor beta chains listed next were all sequenced from one sample in a study of blood T cells in healthy people across ages. It was with a sample-barcoded 5' primer and a J-beta primer mix that a second PCR of roughly 7 to 12 cycles was run. TCRdb re-called the 5' RACE reads with MiXCR, one entry per CDR3 protein. The table records roughly 700,000 distinct CDR3 sequences, approximately 49% of them present only once. The sequencing sample was made of blood. All receptors derive from a woman aged 60-75 years in good health.

V gene TRBV5-1 combines with J gene TRBJ2-1; TRBD2 might be the D (6 bases). Germline V gives CDR1 SGHRS, CDR2 YFSETQ. The CDR3 is 14 residues long. Trimming left V 4 bases short and J 7 bases short, with 15 bases between. In nucleotides, the CDR3 is TGCGCCAGCAGCCCGCGGCGGGATGGGAATGAGCAGTTCTTC. It translates to CASSPRRDGNEQFF.

CDR3 protein: CASSSVDRAPYNEQFF. Written as DNA, the CDR3 is TGTGCCAGCAGTTCGGTTGACAGGGCCCCCTACAATGAGCAGTTCTTC. The chain joins TRBV27 to TRBJ2-1; 7 bases are shared with TRBD1. The germline CDR1 and CDR2 sequences are MNHEY and SMNVEV (reference sequence). V lost 4 bases and J lost 2; bases outside the gene matches: 8. The CDR3 is 16 residues long.

This chain joins TRBV7-9 and TRBJ2-7; weak D call: TRBD1 (5 bases). The CDR3 consists of 15 residues. Germline V gene sequence: CDR1 SEHNR, CDR2 FQNEAQ (reference sequence). The V gene lost 5 bases and the J gene lost 2 bases, with 16 bases spanning the gap. The CDR3 region is CASSPRTPITYEQYF. The CDR3 bases are TGTGCCAGCAGCCCACGGACACCCATAACCTACGAGCAGTACTTC.

This clonotype occurred a few times. The junction shows a germline mismatch at one end, possibly a read error. The chain joins TRBV7-7 to TRBJ2-1, with 10 bases lining up with TRBD2. In germline, CDR1 is SSHAT, CDR2 FNYEAQ (reference sequence). The CDR3 runs 15 residues. The chain's CDR3 is CASSLGLADNNEQFF. CDR3 DNA: TGTGCTAGCAGCTTAGGACTAGCGGATAACAATGAGCAGTTCTTC. The variable domain in full, with the rest retrieved from reference TRBV7-7 and TRBJ2-1, is GAGVSQSPRYKVTKRGQDVTLRCDPISSHATLYWYQQALGQGPEFLTYFNYEAQPDKSGLPSDRFSAERPEGSISTLTIQRTEQRDSAMYRCASSLGLADNNEQFFGPGTRLTVL.

Turning to this clonotype: The germline gene is not matched at one end of the junction; a read error may be the cause. This chain links TRBV7-2 with TRBJ2-7, with 9 bases fitting TRBD1. CDR3 length: 16 residues. Germline lookup yields CDR1 SGHTA and CDR2 FQGNSA. Written as DNA, the CDR3 is TGTGCCAGCAGCTTAAGAGGGACAGGGTACTCCTACGGGCAGTACTTC. This sequence encodes CASSLRGTGYSYGQYF.

The V call is TRBV20-1, the J call TRBJ2-1; no reliable D call. The CDR3 is 13 amino acids. V gave up 6 bases and J gave up 4 bases, with 13 bases separating them. The germline CDR1 and CDR2 sequences are DFQATT and SNEGSKA (reference sequence). This CDR3 is CSARQTYYNEQFF. The DNA of the CDR3 is TGCAGTGCGCGTCAGACGTATTACAATGAGCAGTTCTTC.

CDR3 in amino acids: CSATTSGRSREQYF. The CDR3 region has the DNA TGCAGTGCCACGACTAGCGGGAGGTCTCGGGAGCAGTATTTT. The chain has TRBV20-1 and TRBJ2-3, with TRBD2 identical over 13 bases. The CDR3 is 14 residues long. CDR1 DFQATT and CDR2 SNEGSKA come from the germline V gene (reference sequence). V gave up 6 bases and J gave up 11 bases; unmatched junction bases: 11.

There are a few counts of this clonotype. V gene TRBV3-1 combines with J gene TRBJ2-7; D is uncertain. Germline values: CDR1 LGHDT, CDR2 YNNKEL (reference sequence). Trimming took off 2 bases at V and 4 bases at J, with 3 bases between the two ends. The CDR3 is 11 amino acids. The CDR3 DNA sequence: TGTGCCAGCAGCCAACAGTACGAGCAGTACTTC. Translation gives CASSQQYEQYF.